Each of the 26 T cell receptor beta chains below was sequenced from the same sample in a study of blood T cell repertoires in COVID-19. Generated by immunoSEQ multiplex PCR, the TCRdb table keeps only in-frame clones and is missing some. In the table there are under 200,000 clones, roughly nine tenths of which are singletons. Sequenced: PBMCs or T cells enriched from blood (not recorded which). These receptors all stem from a woman between 45 and 60 years old who had recovered from COVID-19.

The V call is TRBV3-1 (or the pseudogene TRBV3-2), the J call TRBJ2-1; 10 bases are a match to TRBD2. V was pared by 1 base and J by 2 bases, with 8 bases of the junction left unmatched. CDR3 length: 18 amino acids. CDR1 is LGHDT and CDR2 is YNNKEL in the germline V gene (reference sequence). Here the CDR3 DNA reads TGTGCCAGCAGCCAAGGAGGAGCTAGCGGGAGTCCCTACAATGAGCAGTTCTTC. Its translation: CASSQGGASGSPYNEQFF.

V and J are TRBV6-4 and TRBJ2-2, with TRBD2 matching over 8 bases. V was clipped by 6 bases and J by 4 bases; unmatched bases: 13. From germline, CDR1 is MRHNA and CDR2 SNTAGT. CDR3 size: 17 residues. This chain's CDR3 is CASRLADYRVRTGELFF. For the CDR3, the DNA is TGTGCCAGCAGACTAGCGGATTATCGGGTTCGCACCGGGGAGCTGTTTTTT.

The chain has TRBV4-3 and TRBJ1-3; weak D call: TRBD1 (6 bases). Germline V lookup: CDR1 LGHNA, CDR2 YSLEER. Trimming removed 0 bases at V and 6 bases at J, with 18 bases between. This CDR3 is built from 17 residues. The CDR3 region is CASSQDPQGTLINTIYF. The CDR3 DNA reads TGCGCCAGCAGCCAAGATCCCCAGGGGACCCTAATAAACACCATATATTTT.

The rearrangement links TRBV7-2 to TRBJ2-7; possibly TRBD1 for D (5 bases). The CDR3 has 14 amino acids. Trimming shortened V by 0 bases and J by 6 bases, and 12 bases separated the two germline ends. Germline CDR1 and CDR2: SGHTA and FQGNSA. CDR3 coding DNA: TGTGCCAGCAGCTTAGCTGGCAGGGCACCCGAGCAGTACTTC. It is translated as CASSLAGRAPEQYF.

The V and J genes are TRBV19 and TRBJ2-2, with D perhaps TRBD1 (6 bases). Germline V gene data show CDR1 as LNHDA and CDR2 as SQIVND (reference sequence). The CDR3 extends over 17 amino acids. Trimming removed 1 base from V and 0 bases from J, with 12 bases in between. CDR3 sequence reads: CASSIGVKGANTGELFF. DNA of the CDR3: TGTGCCAGTAGTATAGGTGTTAAGGGGGCGAACACCGGGGAGCTGTTTTTT. Together with reference TRBV19 and TRBJ2-2, the CDR3 gives the full variable domain: DGGITQSPKYLFRKEGQNVTLSCEQNLNHDAMYWYRQDPGQGLRLIYYSQIVNDFQKGDIAEGYSVSREKKESFPLTVTSAQKNPTAFYLCASSIGVKGANTGELFFGEGSRLTVL.

The chain couples TRBV7-8 to TRBJ2-2, with 14 bases that match TRBD2. Trimming at V came to 1 base and at J to 1 base, leaving 11 bases not matched to a gene. The germline V gene has CDR1 SGHVS and CDR2 FQNEAQ. The CDR3 spans 21 residues. CDR3 in DNA: TGTGCCAGCAGCTTAGTTCGCAGGGGACTAGCGGGAGCGGAGAACACCGGGGAGCTGTTTTTT. It specifies CASSLVRRGLAGAENTGELFF.

This clone appeared once. This chain connects TRBV30 to TRBJ1-5; D is uncertain. The CDR3 length is 11 residues. In germline, CDR1 is GTSNPN, CDR2 SVGIG (reference sequence). Trimming removed 3 bases at V and 9 bases at J, with 9 bases between. For the CDR3, the DNA is TGTGCCTGGAGCCTGGAGGGGCCCCAGCATTTT. This encodes CAWSLEGPQHF.

V is TRBV9 and J is TRBJ2-2; unclear D gene. Trimming removed 0 bases from V and 4 bases from J, with 4 bases in between. This CDR3 region has 13 residues. CDR1 and CDR2 from the germline V gene are SGDLS and YYNGEE. The CDR3 coding sequence is TGTGCCAGCAGCGTAGGTATCACCGGGGAGCTGTTTTTT. It yields the protein CASSVGITGELFF. Combining the CDR3 with reference TRBV9 and TRBJ2-2 gives the whole variable domain DSGVTQTPKHLITATGQRVTLRCSPRSGDLSVYWYQQSLDQGLQFLIQYYNGEERAKGNILERFSAQQFPDLHSELNLSSLELGDSALYFCASSVGITGELFFGEGSRLTVL.

The sample holds a few counts of this clone. The V and J genes are TRBV7-9 and TRBJ2-1; the match to TRBD1 covers 7 bases. Germline V gives CDR1 SEHNR, CDR2 FQNEAQ (reference sequence). Trimming at V came to 11 bases and at J to 6 bases, leaving 13 bases not matched to a gene. The CDR3 loop spans 14 amino acids. In DNA form, the CDR3 reads TGTGCCGTCCCCGCGGACAACAGGGGCAATGAGCAGTTCTTC. This sequence encodes CAVPADNRGNEQFF.

The chain couples TRBV7-2 to TRBJ2-5, with D possibly matching TRBD1 (5 bases). The germline V gene has CDR1 SGHTA and CDR2 FQGNSA. The CDR3 consists of 14 residues. Trimming cost V 4 bases and J 2 bases, with 11 bases left between them. The CDR3 spells CASSSSGLQETQYF. In DNA form, the CDR3 reads TGTGCCAGCAGCTCCTCAGGGCTACAAGAGACCCAGTACTTC.

The chain uses TRBV7-9 and TRBJ2-1; D is perhaps TRBD2 (6 bases). Germline CDR1 and CDR2: SEHNR and FQNEAQ (reference sequence). Trimming stripped 4 bases from V and 13 bases from J, with 17 bases between. This CDR3 is built from 13 residues. For the CDR3, the DNA is TGTGCCAGCAGCTCCGGAGCGGGCGGATTTCAGTTCTTC. Residues: CASSSGAGGFQFF.

V gene TRBV10-3 combines with J gene TRBJ2-7; weak D call: TRBD2 (5 bases). Germline CDR1 reads ENHRY; CDR2 reads SYGVKD. This CDR3 is built from 15 residues. The ends were cut back, 3 bases at V and 4 bases at J, with 16 bases in the middle. The CDR3 protein is CAISDFSASQYEQYF. The CDR3 coding sequence is TGTGCCATCAGTGATTTTAGCGCCAGCCAATACGAGCAGTACTTC.

The genes are TRBV4-1 and TRBJ2-6; no clear D gene. The CDR3 length is 15 residues. Deletions cut 5 bases from V and 0 bases from J, with 8 bases between. Germline loops: CDR1 MGHRA, CDR2 YSYEKL. CDR3 loop: CASSGRNSGANVLTF. The CDR3 coding sequence is TGCGCCAGCAGCGGGCGAAACTCTGGGGCCAACGTCCTGACTTTC.

The rearrangement links TRBV19 to TRBJ2-1, with D uncertain. V gave up 5 bases and J gave up 7 bases, with 12 bases separating them. In germline, CDR1 is LNHDA, CDR2 SQIVND (reference sequence). This CDR3 comprises 13 residues. The CDR3 protein is CASSPPTWNEQFF. Written as DNA, the CDR3 is TGTGCCAGTAGTCCCCCCACTTGGAATGAGCAGTTCTTC.

The chain links TRBV29-1 to TRBJ2-6; 9 nucleotides agree with TRBD1. The CDR3 runs to 18 residues. Germline CDR1 is SQVTM and CDR2 is ANQGSEA. The J segment lost 2 bases and the V segment lost 0 bases, leaving 8 bases of the junction unmatched. The CDR3 reads CSVEERDRASPGANVLTF. DNA for the CDR3: TGCAGCGTTGAAGAACGGGACAGGGCTTCTCCTGGGGCCAACGTCCTGACTTTC.

J is TRBJ1-6 and V is TRBV6-5, with a weak D call TRBD1 (5 bases). Trimming left V 6 bases short and J 9 bases short, with 15 bases between. Germline V gene lookup returns CDR1 MNHEY and CDR2 SVGAGI. This CDR3 has 14 residues. The CDR3 reads CASSVAGFGSPLHF. The CDR3 DNA reads TGTGCCAGCAGCGTAGCAGGGTTTGGTTCACCCCTCCACTTT.

This rearrangement joins TRBV7-8 to TRBJ2-1; 7 bases match TRBD2. Germline V gene lookup returns CDR1 SGHVS and CDR2 FQNEAQ. The CDR3 runs to 16 residues. The J segment lost 7 bases and the V segment lost 5 bases, leaving 14 bases of the junction unmatched. CDR3 nucleotide sequence: TGTGCCAGCAGCCGACCTAGTGCGGGAGTCGGAAATGAGCAGTTCTTC. Its translation is CASSRPSAGVGNEQFF.

This sequence joins TRBV2 and TRBJ1-2; D remains unclear. CDR3 size: 13 residues. From germline, CDR1 is SNHLY and CDR2 FYNNEI. The V end lost 4 bases, the J end lost 8 bases, and 14 bases lay between the germline ends. Here the CDR3 reads CASSGLSLRGYTF. The CDR3 DNA reads as TGTGCCAGCAGTGGTTTGTCCTTGAGGGGCTACACCTTC.

The genes are TRBV30 and TRBJ2-7, with D possibly matching TRBD1 (6 bases). Germline V lookup: CDR1 GTSNPN, CDR2 SVGIG (reference sequence). CDR3 size: 14 residues. With 3 bases removed from V and 3 bases from J, the gap between germline ends came to 15 bases. CDR3 sequence (DNA): TGTGCCTGGAGGCTCACGGGGACATACTACGAGCAGTACTTC. Protein sequence: CAWRLTGTYYEQYF.

The chain recombines TRBV2 with TRBJ1-2; TRBD1 matches 7 bases. Trimming cost V 6 bases and J 8 bases; bases outside gene matches: 12. The CDR3 runs 14 residues. Germline-derived CDR1 and CDR2 are SNHLY and FYNNEI. The CDR3 spells CASSEGAHIPGYTF. Here the CDR3 DNA reads TGTGCCAGCAGCGAGGGGGCGCATATTCCGGGCTACACCTTC.

The chain joins TRBV19 to TRBJ1-3, with no clear D. V was shortened by 3 bases and J by 0 bases, with 9 bases between the two germline ends. Germline values: CDR1 LNHDA, CDR2 SQIVND (reference sequence). CDR3 length: 15 amino acids. The CDR3 is CASSIGLSSGNTIYF. The CDR3 DNA is TGTGCCAGTAGTATTGGACTCAGCTCTGGAAACACCATATATTTT.

The V gene is TRBV9, the J gene TRBJ1-2; D unresolved. Trimming removed 0 bases at V and 4 bases at J, with 13 bases between. The CDR3 runs 15 residues. The V gene's germline CDR1 is SGDLS and CDR2 YYNGEE. CDR3 in DNA: TGTGCCAGCAGCGTAGAGGAGGGTTTCAGCTATGGCTACACCTTC. Translating it yields CASSVEEGFSYGYTF.

The chain carries TRBV5-1 and TRBJ2-1; TRBD2 matches at 7 bases. J was trimmed by 2 bases and V by 3 bases; bases with no gene match: 8. The germline CDR1 and CDR2 sequences are SGHRS and YFSETQ. There are 16 residues in the CDR3. The CDR3 loop reads CASSSQTSSAYNEQFF. CDR3 nucleotides: TGCGCCAGCAGCTCTCAGACTAGCTCAGCCTACAATGAGCAGTTCTTC. The variable domain in full, completed from reference TRBV5-1 and TRBJ2-1, reads KAGVTQTPRYLIKTRGQQVTLSCSPISGHRSVSWYQQTPGQGLQFLFEYFSETQRNKGNFPGRFSGRQFSNSRSEMNVSTLELGDSALYLCASSSQTSSAYNEQFFGPGTRLTVL.

The chain links TRBV6-5 to TRBJ2-2; D is possibly TRBD1 (6 bases). Germline V gives CDR1 MNHEY, CDR2 SVGAGI. The CDR3 sequence is 14 residues long. V lost 2 bases, J lost 5 bases, and 9 bases lay in between. The CDR3 coding sequence is TGTGCCAGCAGTTACCGCAGGGGTACCGGGGAGCTGTTTTTT. This translates into CASSYRRGTGELFF.

The chain links TRBV5-4 to TRBJ1-1; TRBD1 matches at 7 bases. The germline V gene encodes CDR1 SGHNT and CDR2 YYREEE (reference sequence). The ends lost 4 bases at V and 6 bases at J; junction bases unmatched: 12. CDR3 length: 15 amino acids. CDR3 residues: CASSTGDWGVAEAFF. CDR3 coding DNA: TGTGCCAGCAGCACAGGGGATTGGGGGGTTGCTGAAGCTTTCTTT.

The chain carries TRBV7-2 and TRBJ2-7, with 14 positions matching TRBD2. The CDR3 is made up of 14 amino acids. V lost 7 bases and J lost 7; bases outside the gene matches: 6. Germline CDR1 and CDR2: SGHTA and FQGNSA. The CDR3 protein is CASTGTSGSWEQYF. In nucleotides, the CDR3 is TGTGCCAGCACCGGGACTAGCGGGAGTTGGGAGCAGTACTTC.